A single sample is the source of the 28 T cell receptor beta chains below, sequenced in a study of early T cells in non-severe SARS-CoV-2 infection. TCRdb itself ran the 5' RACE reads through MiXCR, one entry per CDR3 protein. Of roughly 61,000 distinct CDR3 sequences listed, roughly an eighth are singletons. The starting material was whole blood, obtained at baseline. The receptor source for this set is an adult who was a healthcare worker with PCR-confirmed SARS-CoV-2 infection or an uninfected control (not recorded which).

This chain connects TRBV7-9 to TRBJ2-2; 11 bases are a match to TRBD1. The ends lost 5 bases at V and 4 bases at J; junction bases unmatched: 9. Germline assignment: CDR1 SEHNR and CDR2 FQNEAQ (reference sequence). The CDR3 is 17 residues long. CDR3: CASSPLGQGAPTGELFF. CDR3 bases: TGTGCCAGCAGCCCGCTCGGACAGGGGGCGCCCACCGGGGAGCTGTTTTTT.

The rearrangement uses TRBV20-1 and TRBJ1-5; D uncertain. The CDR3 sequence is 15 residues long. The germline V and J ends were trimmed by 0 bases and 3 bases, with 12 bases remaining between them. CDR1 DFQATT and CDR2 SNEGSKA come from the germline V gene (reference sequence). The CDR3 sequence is CSARDQATYNQPQHF. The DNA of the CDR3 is TGCAGTGCTAGAGATCAGGCGACGTACAATCAGCCCCAGCATTTT.

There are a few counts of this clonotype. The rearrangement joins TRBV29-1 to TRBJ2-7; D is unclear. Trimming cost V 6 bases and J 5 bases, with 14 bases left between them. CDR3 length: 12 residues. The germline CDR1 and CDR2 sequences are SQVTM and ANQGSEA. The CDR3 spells CSVAVSNHEQYF. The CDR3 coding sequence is TGCAGCGTCGCCGTGAGTAACCACGAGCAGTACTTC.

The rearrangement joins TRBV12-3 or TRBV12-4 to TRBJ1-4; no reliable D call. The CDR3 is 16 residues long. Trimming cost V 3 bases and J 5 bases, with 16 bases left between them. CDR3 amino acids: CASSFNPAGLNEKLFF. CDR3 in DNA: TGTGCCAGCAGTTTTAACCCTGCCGGTCTAAATGAAAAACTGTTTTTT.

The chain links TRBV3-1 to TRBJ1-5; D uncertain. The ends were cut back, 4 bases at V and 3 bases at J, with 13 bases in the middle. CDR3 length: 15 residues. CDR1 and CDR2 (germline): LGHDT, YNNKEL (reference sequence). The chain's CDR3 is CASSPGEGNNQPQHF. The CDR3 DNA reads TGTGCCAGCAGCCCCGGCGAGGGAAACAATCAGCCCCAGCATTTT.

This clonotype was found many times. The CDR3 DNA is TGTGCCAGCAGTGGCCCCACAGATACGCAGTATTTT. Translating gives CASSGPTDTQYF. The chain carries TRBV28 and TRBJ2-3, with D unclear. Trimming took off 5 bases at V and 2 bases at J, with 5 bases between the two ends. From germline, CDR1 is MDHEN and CDR2 SYDVKM. The CDR3 consists of 12 residues.

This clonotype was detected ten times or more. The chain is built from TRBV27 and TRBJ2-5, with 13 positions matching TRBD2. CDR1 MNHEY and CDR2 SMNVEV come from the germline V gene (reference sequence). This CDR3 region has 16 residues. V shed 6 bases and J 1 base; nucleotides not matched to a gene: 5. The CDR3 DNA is TGTGCCAGCAGCCCGGGACTAGCGGGACTCCAAGAGACCCAGTACTTC. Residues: CASSPGLAGLQETQYF.

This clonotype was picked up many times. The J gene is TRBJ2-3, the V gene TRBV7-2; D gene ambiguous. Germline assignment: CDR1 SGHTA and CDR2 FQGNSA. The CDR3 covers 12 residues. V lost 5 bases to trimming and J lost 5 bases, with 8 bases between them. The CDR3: CASSNAVDTQYF. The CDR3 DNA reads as TGTGCCAGCAGCAACGCAGTAGATACGCAGTATTTT.

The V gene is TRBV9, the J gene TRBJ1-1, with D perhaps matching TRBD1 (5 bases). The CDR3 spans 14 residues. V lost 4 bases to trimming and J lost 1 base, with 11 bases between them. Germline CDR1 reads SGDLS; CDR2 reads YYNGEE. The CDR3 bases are TGTGCCAGCAGCCGTAGACAGCAGAACACTGAAGCTTTCTTT. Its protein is CASSRRQQNTEAFF.

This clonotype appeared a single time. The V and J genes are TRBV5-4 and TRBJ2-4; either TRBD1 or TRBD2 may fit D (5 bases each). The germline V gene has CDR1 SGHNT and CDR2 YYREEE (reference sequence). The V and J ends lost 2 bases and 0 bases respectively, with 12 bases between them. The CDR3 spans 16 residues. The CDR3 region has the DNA TGTGCCAGCAGCTTTGGGGGAAGAGGAGCCAAAAACATTCAGTACTTC. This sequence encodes CASSFGGRGAKNIQYF.

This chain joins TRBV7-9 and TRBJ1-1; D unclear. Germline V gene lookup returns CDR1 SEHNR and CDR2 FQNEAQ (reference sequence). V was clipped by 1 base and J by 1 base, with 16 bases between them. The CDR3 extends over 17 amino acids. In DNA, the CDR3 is TGTGCCAGCAGCTTAGGGGTTGGGAGGGCAACGAACACTGAAGCTTTCTTT. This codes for CASSLGVGRATNTEAFF.

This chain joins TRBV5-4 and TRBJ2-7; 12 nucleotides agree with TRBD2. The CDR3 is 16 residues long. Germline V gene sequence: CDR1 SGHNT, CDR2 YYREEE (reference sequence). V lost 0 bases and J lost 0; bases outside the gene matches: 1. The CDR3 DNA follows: TGTGCCAGCAGCTTGGGGACTAGCGGGGCCTCCTACGAGCAGTACTTC. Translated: CASSLGTSGASYEQYF. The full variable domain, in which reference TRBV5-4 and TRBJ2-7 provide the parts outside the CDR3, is ETGVTQSPTHLIKTRGQQVTLRCSSQSGHNTVSWYQQALGQGPQFIFQYYREEENGRGNFPPRFSGLQFPNYSSELNVNALELDDSALYLCASSLGTSGASYEQYFGPGTRLTVT.

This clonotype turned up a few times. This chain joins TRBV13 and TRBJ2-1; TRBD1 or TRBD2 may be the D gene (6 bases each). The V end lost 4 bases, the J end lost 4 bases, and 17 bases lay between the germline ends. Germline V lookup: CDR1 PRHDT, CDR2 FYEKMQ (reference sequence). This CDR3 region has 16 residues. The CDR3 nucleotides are TGTGCCAGCAGCTCCCTCGGAGGGGGGCCTTACAATGAGCAGTTCTTC. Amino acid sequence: CASSSLGGGPYNEQFF.

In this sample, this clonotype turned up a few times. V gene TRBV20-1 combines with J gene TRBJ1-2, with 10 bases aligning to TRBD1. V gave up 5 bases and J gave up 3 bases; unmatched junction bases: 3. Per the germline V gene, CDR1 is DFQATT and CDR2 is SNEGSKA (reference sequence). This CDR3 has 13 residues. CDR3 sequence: CSAGDRGHYGYTF. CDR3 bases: TGCAGTGCTGGTGACAGGGGGCACTATGGCTACACCTTC.

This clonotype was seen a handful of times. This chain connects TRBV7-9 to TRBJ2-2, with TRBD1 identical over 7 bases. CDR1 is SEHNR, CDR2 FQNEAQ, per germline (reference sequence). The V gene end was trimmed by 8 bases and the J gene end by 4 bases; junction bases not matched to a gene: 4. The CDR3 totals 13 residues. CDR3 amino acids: CASRTGGTGELFF. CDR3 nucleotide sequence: TGTGCCAGCCGGACAGGAGGCACCGGGGAGCTGTTTTTT. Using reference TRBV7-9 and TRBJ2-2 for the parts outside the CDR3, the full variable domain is DTGVSQNPRHKITKRGQNVTFRCDPISEHNRLYWYRQTLGQGPEFLTYFQNEAQLEKSRLLSDRFSAERPKGSFSTLEIQRTEQGDSAMYLCASRTGGTGELFFGEGSRLTVL.

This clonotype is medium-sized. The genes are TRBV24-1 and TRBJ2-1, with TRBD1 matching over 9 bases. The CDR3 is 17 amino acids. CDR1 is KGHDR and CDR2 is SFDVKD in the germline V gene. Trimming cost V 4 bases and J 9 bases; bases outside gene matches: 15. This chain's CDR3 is CATSDNSPGTGTGEQFF. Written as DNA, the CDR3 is TGTGCCACCAGTGACAACAGTCCCGGGACAGGGACCGGTGAGCAGTTCTTC.

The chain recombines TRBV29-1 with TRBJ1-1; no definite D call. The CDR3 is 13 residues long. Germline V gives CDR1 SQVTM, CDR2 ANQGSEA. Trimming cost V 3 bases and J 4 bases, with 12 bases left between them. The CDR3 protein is CSVEAGKATEAFF. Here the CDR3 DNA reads TGCAGCGTTGAGGCCGGGAAGGCCACTGAAGCTTTCTTT.

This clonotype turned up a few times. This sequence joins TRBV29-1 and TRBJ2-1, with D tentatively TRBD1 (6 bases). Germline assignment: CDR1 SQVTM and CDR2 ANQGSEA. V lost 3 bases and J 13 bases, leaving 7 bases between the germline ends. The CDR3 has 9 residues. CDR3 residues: CSVDRGQFF. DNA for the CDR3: TGCAGCGTTGACAGGGGACAGTTCTTC.

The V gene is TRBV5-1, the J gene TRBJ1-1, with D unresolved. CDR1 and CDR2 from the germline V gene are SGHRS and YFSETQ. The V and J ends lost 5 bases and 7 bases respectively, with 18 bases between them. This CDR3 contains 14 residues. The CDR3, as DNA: TGCGCCAGCAGTCCCGCCACGGTCTTGGGTGAAGCTTTCTTT. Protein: CASSPATVLGEAFF.

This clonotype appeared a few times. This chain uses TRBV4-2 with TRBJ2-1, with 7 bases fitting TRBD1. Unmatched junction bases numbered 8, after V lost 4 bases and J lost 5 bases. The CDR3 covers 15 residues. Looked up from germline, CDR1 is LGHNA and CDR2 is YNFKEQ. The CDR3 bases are TGTGCCAGCAGCCGTGGACAGGTGATGAACAATGAGCAGTTCTTC. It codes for CASSRGQVMNNEQFF.

CDR3 DNA: TGTGCCAGCAGCTTAGGGACTAGCTCCTACAATGAGCAGTTCTTC. Residues: CASSLGTSSYNEQFF. This chain uses TRBV7-9 with TRBJ2-1; 7 nucleotides align to TRBD2. Germline trimming cut 1 base from V and 0 bases from J; bases unmatched to any gene: 0. Per germline, CDR1 SEHNR and CDR2 FQNEAQ (reference sequence). CDR3 length equals 15 residues. The variable domain in full, with the rest retrieved from reference TRBV7-9 and TRBJ2-1, is DTGVSQNPRHKITKRGQNVTFRCDPISEHNRLYWYRQTLGQGPEFLTYFQNEAQLEKSRLLSDRFSAERPKGSFSTLEIQRTEQGDSAMYLCASSLGTSSYNEQFFGPGTRLTVL.

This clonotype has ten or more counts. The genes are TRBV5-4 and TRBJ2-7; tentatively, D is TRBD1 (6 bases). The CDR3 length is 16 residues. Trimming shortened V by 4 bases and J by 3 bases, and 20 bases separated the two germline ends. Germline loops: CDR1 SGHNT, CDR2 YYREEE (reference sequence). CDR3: CASSPTQGYFNYEQYF. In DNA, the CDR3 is TGTGCCAGCAGCCCAACTCAGGGGTATTTTAACTACGAGCAGTACTTC.

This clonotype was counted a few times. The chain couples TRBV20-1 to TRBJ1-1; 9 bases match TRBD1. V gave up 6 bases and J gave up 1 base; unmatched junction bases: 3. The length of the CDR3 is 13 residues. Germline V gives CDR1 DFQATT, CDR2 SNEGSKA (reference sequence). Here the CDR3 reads CSAHRGRNTEAFF. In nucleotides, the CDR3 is TGCAGTGCGCACAGGGGGCGGAACACTGAAGCTTTCTTT.

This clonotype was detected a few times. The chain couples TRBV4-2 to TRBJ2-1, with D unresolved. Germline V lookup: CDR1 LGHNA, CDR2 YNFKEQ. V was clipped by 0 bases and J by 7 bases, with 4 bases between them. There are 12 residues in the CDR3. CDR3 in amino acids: CASSQDLNEQFF. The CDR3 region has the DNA TGTGCCAGCAGCCAAGATTTAAATGAGCAGTTCTTC.

CDR3 bases: TGTGCCAGCAGTTCACAGGGAAGGAACACTGAAGCTTTCTTT. Protein sequence: CASSSQGRNTEAFF. V gene TRBV6-6 combines with J gene TRBJ1-1; a possible D gene is TRBD1 (6 bases). V was pared by 4 bases and J by 1 base, with 10 bases between. Germline V gene lookup returns CDR1 MNHNY and CDR2 SVGAGI (reference sequence). The CDR3 is 14 amino acids.

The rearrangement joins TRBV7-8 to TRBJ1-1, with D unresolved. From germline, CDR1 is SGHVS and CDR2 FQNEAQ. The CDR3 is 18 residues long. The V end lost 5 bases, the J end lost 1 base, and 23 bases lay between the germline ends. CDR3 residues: CASSPRPGGPLTNTEAFF. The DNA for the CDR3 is TGTGCCAGCAGCCCCCGACCTGGAGGACCTCTAACGAACACTGAAGCTTTCTTT.

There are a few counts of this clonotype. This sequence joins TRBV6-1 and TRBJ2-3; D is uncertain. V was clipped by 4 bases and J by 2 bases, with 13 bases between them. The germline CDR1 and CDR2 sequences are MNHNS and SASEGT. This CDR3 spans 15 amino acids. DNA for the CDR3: TGTGCCAGCAGTGGATTAGACCCACTCACAGATACGCAGTATTTT. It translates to CASSGLDPLTDTQYF.

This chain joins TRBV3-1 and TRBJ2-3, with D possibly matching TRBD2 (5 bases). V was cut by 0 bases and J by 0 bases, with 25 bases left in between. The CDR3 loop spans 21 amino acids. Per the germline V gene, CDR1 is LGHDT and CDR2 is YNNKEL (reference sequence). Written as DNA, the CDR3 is TGTGCCAGCAGCCAAGATCTTGTCGGCGGGCGACAAATCCCTAGCACAGATACGCAGTATTTT. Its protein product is CASSQDLVGGRQIPSTDTQYF.